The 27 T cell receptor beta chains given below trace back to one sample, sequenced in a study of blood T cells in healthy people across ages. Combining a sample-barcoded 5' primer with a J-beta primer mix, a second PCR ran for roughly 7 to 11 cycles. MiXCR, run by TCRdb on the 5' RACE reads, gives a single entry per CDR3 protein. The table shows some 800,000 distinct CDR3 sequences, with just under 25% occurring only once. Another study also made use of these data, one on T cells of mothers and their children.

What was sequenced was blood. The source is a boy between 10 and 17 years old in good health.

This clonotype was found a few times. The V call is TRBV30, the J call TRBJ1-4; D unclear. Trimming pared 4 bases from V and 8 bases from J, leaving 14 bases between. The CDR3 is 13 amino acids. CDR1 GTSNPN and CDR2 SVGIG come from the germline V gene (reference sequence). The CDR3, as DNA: TGTGCCTGGAATGTCCTCCCCGGGGAAAAACTGTTTTTT. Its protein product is CAWNVLPGEKLFF.

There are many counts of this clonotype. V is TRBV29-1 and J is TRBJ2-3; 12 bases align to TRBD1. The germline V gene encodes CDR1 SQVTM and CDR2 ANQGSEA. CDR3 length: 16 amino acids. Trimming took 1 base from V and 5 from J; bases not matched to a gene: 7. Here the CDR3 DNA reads TGCAGCGTTGAAGGGCCGGGACAGGGGGCGAGAGATACGCAGTATTTT. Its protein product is CSVEGPGQGARDTQYF.

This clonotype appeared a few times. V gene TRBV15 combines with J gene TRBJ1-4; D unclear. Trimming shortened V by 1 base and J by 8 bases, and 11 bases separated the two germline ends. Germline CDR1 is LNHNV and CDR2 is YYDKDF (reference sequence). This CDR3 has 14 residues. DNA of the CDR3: TGTGCCACCAGCAGAGGAGATGGGCGAGAAAAACTGTTTTTT. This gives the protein CATSRGDGREKLFF.

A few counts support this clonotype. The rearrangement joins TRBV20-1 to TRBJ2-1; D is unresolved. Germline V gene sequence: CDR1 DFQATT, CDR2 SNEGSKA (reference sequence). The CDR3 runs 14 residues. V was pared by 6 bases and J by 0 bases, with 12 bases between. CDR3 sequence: CSAPLAPSYNEQFF. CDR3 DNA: TGCAGTGCCCCACTTGCCCCCTCCTACAATGAGCAGTTCTTC.

In DNA form, the CDR3 reads TGTGCCAGCAGTTACTCCCCAGAGGACAGGAGCACAGATACGCAGTATTTT. Amino acid sequence: CASSYSPEDRSTDTQYF. The chain recombines TRBV6-2 or TRBV6-3 with TRBJ2-3; 7 positions agree with TRBD1. The trim removed 0 bases at V and 0 bases at J, leaving 6 bases unmatched. The germline V gene encodes CDR1 MNHEY and CDR2 SVGEGT. The CDR3 length is 17 residues.

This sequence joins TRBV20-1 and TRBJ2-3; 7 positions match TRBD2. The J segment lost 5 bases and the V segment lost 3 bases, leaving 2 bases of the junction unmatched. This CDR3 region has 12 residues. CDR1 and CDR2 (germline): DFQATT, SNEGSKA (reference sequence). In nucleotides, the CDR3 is TGCAGTGCTAGGTTAGCGGGAGATACGCAGTATTTT. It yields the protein CSARLAGDTQYF.

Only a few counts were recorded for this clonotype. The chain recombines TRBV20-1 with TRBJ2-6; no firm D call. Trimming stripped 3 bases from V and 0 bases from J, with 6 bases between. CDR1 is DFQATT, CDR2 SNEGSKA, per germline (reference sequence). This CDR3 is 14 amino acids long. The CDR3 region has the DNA TGCAGTGCTAGTACGGCCTCTGGGGCCAACGTCCTGACTTTC. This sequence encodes CSASTASGANVLTF.

CDR3: CASSYSTDSFTQYF. DNA of the CDR3: TGTGCCAGCAGTTACTCGACTGACAGTTTTACGCAGTATTTT. The chain is built from TRBV6-5 and TRBJ2-3; a weak D match, TRBD1 (5 bases). The CDR3 contains 14 residues. Germline CDR1 reads MNHEY; CDR2 reads SVGAGI. Trimming removed 0 bases from V and 8 bases from J, with 12 bases in between.

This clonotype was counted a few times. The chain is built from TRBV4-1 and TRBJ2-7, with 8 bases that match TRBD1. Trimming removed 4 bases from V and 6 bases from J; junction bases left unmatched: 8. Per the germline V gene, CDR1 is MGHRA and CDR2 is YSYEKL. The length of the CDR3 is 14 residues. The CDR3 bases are TGCGCCAGCAGCCTCCGTGGACAGGGACGCGAGCAGTACTTC. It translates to CASSLRGQGREQYF.

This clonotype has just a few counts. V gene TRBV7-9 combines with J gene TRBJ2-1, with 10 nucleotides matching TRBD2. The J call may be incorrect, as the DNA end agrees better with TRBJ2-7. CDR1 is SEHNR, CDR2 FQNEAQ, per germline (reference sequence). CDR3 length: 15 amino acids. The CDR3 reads CASSGLAERGYEQYF. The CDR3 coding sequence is TGTGCCAGCAGCGGACTAGCGGAGAGAGGGTACGAGCAGTACTTC.

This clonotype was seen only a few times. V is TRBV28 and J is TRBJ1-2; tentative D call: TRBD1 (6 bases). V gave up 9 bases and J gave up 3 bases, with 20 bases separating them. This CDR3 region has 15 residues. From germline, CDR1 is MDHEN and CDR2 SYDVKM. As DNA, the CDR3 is TGTGCCAGTAGTAATTGGGGGGCGAGTGACTATGGCTACACCTTC. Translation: CASSNWGASDYGYTF.

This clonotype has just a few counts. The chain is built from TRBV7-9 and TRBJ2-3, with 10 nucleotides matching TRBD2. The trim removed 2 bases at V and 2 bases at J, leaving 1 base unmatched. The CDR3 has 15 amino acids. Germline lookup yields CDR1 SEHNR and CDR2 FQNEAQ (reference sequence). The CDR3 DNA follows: TGTGCCAGCAGCTTACTAGCGGGGGACACAGATACGCAGTATTTT. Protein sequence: CASSLLAGDTDTQYF.

CDR3 sequence: CASSLTGGTRYEQYF. The CDR3 DNA is TGCGCCAGCAGCCTTACAGGGGGTACGCGCTACGAGCAGTACTTC. The chain employs TRBV5-1 and TRBJ2-5, with 8 bases identical to TRBD1. The DNA matches TRBJ2-7 better at its end, which makes the J call doubtful. Germline CDR1 is SGHRS and CDR2 is YFSETQ. The CDR3 is 15 amino acids.

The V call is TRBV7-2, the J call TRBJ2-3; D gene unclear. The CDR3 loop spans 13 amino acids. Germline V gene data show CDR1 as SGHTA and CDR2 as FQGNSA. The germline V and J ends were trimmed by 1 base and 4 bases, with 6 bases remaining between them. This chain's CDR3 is CASSLGWADTQYF. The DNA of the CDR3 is TGTGCCAGCAGCTTAGGGTGGGCAGATACGCAGTATTTT.

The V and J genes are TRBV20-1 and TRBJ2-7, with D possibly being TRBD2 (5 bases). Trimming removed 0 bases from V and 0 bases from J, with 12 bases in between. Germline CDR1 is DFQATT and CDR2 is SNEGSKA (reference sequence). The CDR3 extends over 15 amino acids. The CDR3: CSARDPPGSSYEQYF. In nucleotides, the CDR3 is TGCAGTGCTAGAGATCCACCGGGGAGCTCCTACGAGCAGTACTTC.

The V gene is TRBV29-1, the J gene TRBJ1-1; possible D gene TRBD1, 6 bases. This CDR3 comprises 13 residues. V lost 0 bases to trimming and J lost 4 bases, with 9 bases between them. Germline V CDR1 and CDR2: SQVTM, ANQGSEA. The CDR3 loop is CSVEEQGGTEAFF. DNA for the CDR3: TGCAGCGTTGAAGAACAGGGAGGCACTGAAGCTTTCTTT.

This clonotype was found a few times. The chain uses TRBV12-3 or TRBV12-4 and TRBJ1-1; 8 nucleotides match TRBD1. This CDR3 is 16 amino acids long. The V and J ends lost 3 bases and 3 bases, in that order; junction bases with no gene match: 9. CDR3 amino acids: CASSLDGGQVHTEAFF. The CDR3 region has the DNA TGTGCCAGCAGTTTGGACGGGGGACAGGTCCACACTGAAGCTTTCTTT.

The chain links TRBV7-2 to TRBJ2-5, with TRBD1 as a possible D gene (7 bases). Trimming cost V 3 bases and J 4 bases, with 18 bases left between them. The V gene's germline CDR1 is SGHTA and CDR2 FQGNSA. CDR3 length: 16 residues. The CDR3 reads CASSFVAGTVGETQYF. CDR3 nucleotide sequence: TGTGCCAGCAGCTTCGTCGCGGGGACAGTGGGAGAGACCCAGTACTTC.

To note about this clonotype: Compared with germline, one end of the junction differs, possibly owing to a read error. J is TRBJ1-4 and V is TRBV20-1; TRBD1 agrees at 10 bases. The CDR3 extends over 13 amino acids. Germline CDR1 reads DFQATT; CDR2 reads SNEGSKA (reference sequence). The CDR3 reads CSARETGQGKLFF. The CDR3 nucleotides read TGCAGCGCTAGAGAGACGGGACAGGGGAAACTGTTTTTT.

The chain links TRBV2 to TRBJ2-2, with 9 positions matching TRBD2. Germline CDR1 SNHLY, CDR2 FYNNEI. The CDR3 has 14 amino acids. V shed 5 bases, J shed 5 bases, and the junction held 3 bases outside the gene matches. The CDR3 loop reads CASSPGLATGELFF. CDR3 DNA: TGTGCCAGCAGTCCGGGACTAGCAACCGGGGAGCTGTTTTTT.

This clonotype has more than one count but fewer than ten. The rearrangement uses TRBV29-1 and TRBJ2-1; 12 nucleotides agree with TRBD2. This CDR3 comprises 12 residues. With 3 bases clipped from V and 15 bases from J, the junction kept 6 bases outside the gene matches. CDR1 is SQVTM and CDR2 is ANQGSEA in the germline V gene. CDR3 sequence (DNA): TGCAGCGTTGAGGGACTAGCGGGTGGGACGTTCTTC. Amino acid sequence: CSVEGLAGGTFF.

The CDR3 loop reads CSVGVRDEQFF. The CDR3 nucleotides read TGCAGCGTTGGAGTCAGGGATGAGCAGTTCTTC. The chain combines TRBV29-1 with TRBJ2-1; perhaps TRBD1 as D (5 bases). Germline V gene sequence: CDR1 SQVTM, CDR2 ANQGSEA. V lost 4 bases and J 8 bases, leaving 9 bases between the germline ends. This CDR3 contains 11 residues.

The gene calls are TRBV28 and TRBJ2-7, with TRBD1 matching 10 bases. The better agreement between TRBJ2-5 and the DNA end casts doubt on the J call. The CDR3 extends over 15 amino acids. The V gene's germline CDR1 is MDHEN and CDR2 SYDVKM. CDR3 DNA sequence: TGTGCCAGCAGTTTATGGACGGGACAGGGGGAGACCCAGTACTTC. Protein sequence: CASSLWTGQGETQYF.

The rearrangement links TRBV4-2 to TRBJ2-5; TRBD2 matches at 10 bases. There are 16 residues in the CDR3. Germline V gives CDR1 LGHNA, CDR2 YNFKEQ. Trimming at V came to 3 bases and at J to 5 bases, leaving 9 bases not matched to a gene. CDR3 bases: TGTGCCAGCAGCCAGGTTAGCGGGAGGAAGGGCGAGACCCAGTACTTC. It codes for CASSQVSGRKGETQYF.

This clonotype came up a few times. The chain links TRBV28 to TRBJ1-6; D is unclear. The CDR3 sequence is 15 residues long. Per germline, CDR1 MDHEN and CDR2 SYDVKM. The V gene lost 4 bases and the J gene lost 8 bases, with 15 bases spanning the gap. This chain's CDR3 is CASSSTVTLDSPLHF. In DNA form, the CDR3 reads TGTGCCAGCAGTTCAACAGTGACCCTAGATTCACCCCTCCACTTT.

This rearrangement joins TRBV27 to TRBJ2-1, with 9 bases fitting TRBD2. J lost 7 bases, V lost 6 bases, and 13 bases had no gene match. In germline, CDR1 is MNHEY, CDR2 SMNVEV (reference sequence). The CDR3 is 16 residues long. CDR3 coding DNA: TGTGCCAGCAGCAGAGCGTTGGCGGGGGGGCCTAATGAGCAGTTCTTC. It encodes CASSRALAGGPNEQFF.

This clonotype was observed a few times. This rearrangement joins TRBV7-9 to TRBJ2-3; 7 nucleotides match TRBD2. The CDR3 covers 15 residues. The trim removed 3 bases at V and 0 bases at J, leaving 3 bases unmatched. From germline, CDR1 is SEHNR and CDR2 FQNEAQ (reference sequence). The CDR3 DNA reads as TGTGCCAGCAGCTTTACTAGCGAAAGCACAGATACGCAGTATTTT. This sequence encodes CASSFTSESTDTQYF.